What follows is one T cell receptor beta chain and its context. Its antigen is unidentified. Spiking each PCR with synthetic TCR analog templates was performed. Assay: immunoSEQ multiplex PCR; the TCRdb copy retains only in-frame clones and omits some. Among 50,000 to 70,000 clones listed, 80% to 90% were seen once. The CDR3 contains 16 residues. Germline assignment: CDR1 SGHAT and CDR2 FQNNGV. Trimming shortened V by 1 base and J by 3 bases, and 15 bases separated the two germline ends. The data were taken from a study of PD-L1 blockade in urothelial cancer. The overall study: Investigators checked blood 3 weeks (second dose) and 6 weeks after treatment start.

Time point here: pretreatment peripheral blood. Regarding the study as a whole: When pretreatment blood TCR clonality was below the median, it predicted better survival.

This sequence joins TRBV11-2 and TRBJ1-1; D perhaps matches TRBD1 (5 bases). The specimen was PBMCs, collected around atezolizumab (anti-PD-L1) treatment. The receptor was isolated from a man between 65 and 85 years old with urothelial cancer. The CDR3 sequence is CASSLAVRAEYTEAFF. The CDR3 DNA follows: TGTGCCAGCAGCTTAGCGGTCAGGGCGGAGTACACTGAAGCTTTCTTT.